The sample holds many counts of the clone carrying this T cell receptor beta chain. Its antigen remains unknown. Trimming took 7 bases from V and 5 from J, leaving 8 bases between them. The CDR3 loop spans 11 amino acids. Germline values: CDR1 MNHEY, CDR2 SVGEGT. The data derive from a study of T cell repertoires in cytomegalovirus infection. Study outcomes and limitations: Ex vivo, HLA-C-restricted CMV-specific TCR beta clonotypes prevailed over the rest of the response.

In TCRdb, the reads were re-called with MiXCR into one record per CDR3 protein. The data show tens of thousands of distinct CDR3 sequences, 20% to 30% seen once. The input for sequencing was CD8+ T cells from cultured PBMCs, taken from culture after CMV antigen stimulation. The chain uses TRBV6-2 or TRBV6-3 and TRBJ2-5; D is undetermined. This TCR was recovered from a human donor in good health (CMV status not recorded). Some clones in this sample may be carry-over from other donors' samples. The CDR3 nucleotides are TGTGCCAGCATGCAAAGGGAGACCCAGTACTTC. Protein: CASMQRETQYF.